This T cell receptor (beta chain) was observed in a study of blood T cell repertoires in COVID-19. For the study at large: Researchers got acute and convalescent COVID-19 samples from the United States, Italy and Spain. In each case, the material was cDNA or gDNA derived from T cells, B-cell-depleted T cells, or PBMCs.

Germline values: CDR1 MDHEN, CDR2 SYDVKM. This CDR3 has 14 amino acids. The trim removed 1 base at V and 7 bases at J, leaving 4 bases unmatched. In the original analysis: Reference gene primer amplification in the assay estimated nucleated cell counts. Produced via immunoSEQ multiplex PCR; TCRdb's table is partial and in-frame only. V and J calls and clone size are those listed in that table; D and trimming were worked out from the DNA. The data show 200,000 to 250,000 clones, more than 80% seen once. The sequenced sample was peripheral blood. The chain joins TRBV28 to TRBJ2-7; TRBD2 agrees at 10 bases. The sequence was obtained from a man aged 25 to 40 who had recovered from COVID-19. CDR3 coding DNA: TGTGCCAGCAGTTTATCGAGCGGGGGGGTAGAGCAGTACTTC. This sequence encodes CASSLSSGGVEQYF.